Given below is one T cell receptor (beta chain) in context. Trimming stripped 5 bases from V and 3 bases from J, with 10 bases between. The CDR3 is made up of 13 amino acids. Per the germline V gene, CDR1 is SGHTA and CDR2 is FQGTGA. This record belongs to a study of CD8 T cells in Susac syndrome. The RNA, about 0.5 to 1 ug, was put through reverse transcription using random hexamers. TCR beta CDR3 was amplified by immunoSEQ covering 54 Vbeta and 13 Jbeta. Using its own MiXCR run on the immunoSEQ multiplex PCR reads, TCRdb lists one record per CDR3 protein. Here the sample spans around 200,000 distinct CDR3 sequences, 90% to 96% being singletons. Sequencing of TCR beta drew on CD8+ and CD4+ T cells from blood. Treatment-naive patients with stable or active relapsing-remitting disease were the multiple sclerosis controls. Negative isolation yielded CD8+ and CD4+ T cells; FACS enriched TEMRA cells.

This clonotype was obtained from a human donor with multiple sclerosis. V gene TRBV7-3 combines with J gene TRBJ1-2; no clear D. The specimen sequenced was CD4+ T cells from PBMCs. The CDR3 protein is CASSRGPYYGYTF. The CDR3 nucleotides read TGTGCCAGCAGCCGAGGACCGTACTATGGCTACACCTTC. The full variable domain, with the rest looked up from reference TRBV7-3 and TRBJ1-2, is GAGVSQTPSNKVTEKGKYVELRCDPISGHTALYWYRQSLGQGPEFLIYFQGTGAADDSGLPNDRFFAVRPEGSVSTLKIQRTERGDSAVYLCASSRGPYYGYTFGSGTRLTVV.